The source of this TCR beta chain is a study of shared clonotypes between healthy human individuals. Deep level was the assay's run setting. Method: immunoSEQ multiplex PCR; TCRdb's copy keeps in-frame clones and lacks some. In the table there are hundreds of thousands of clones, 90% to 97% of which are singletons. The V gene's germline CDR1 is LNHDA and CDR2 SQIVND (reference sequence). The CDR3 loop spans 15 amino acids. The V end was cut by 4 bases, the J end by 2 bases, with 14 bases between. The naive CD8 population came from CD45RO-negative cells selected for CCR7, without terminally differentiated effector memory CD45RA+ cells.

The source is a woman in her twenties or thirties in good health. What was sequenced was naive CD8+ T cells sorted from blood. The rearrangement links TRBV19 to TRBJ1-2, with TRBD1 as a possible D gene (6 bases). The CDR3, as DNA: TGTGCCAGTAGTACCAAACAGGGACTCAACTATGGCTACACCTTC. This gives the protein CASSTKQGLNYGYTF.